This passage covers 10 T cell receptor beta chains from one sample sequenced in a study of human T cells and chemical hapten exposure. TCRdb independently ran MiXCR on the RACE reads; one entry per CDR3 protein. The sample includes under 200,000 distinct CDR3 sequences, about 27% of them seen just once. Time point reported: patch test 3, about 24 weeks after DPC sensitization. Documented treatment: therapeutic diphenylcyclopropenone sensitization with weekly scalp DPC. Sequencing was performed on whole blood, taken in connection with sensitization to the hapten diphenylcyclopropenone (DPC). These receptors came from a woman aged 18 to 35 with alopecia areata. Some clones in this sample may be carry-over from other donors' samples.

This clonotype was counted ten times or more. The gene calls are TRBV6-1 and TRBJ1-2, with 8 bases identical to TRBD1. The CDR3 totals 14 residues. Germline lookup yields CDR1 MNHNS and CDR2 SASEGT. With 3 bases clipped from V and 4 bases from J, the junction kept 4 bases outside the gene matches. CDR3 DNA sequence: TGTGCCAGCAGTGAGGACAGGGTAGCCTATGGCTACACCTTC. This translates into CASSEDRVAYGYTF.

This clonotype was picked up one time. The chain links TRBV20-1 to TRBJ1-1, with D perhaps matching TRBD1 (6 bases). Germline V gene lookup returns CDR1 DFQATT and CDR2 SNEGSKA (reference sequence). This CDR3 is built from 14 residues. V was trimmed by 4 bases and J by 6 bases, leaving 18 bases between them. As DNA, the CDR3 is TGCAGTGCTAATAGAATTCAGGGGCCCCCTGAAGCTTTCTTT. Amino acid sequence: CSANRIQGPPEAFF.

This clonotype was observed a few times. The chain couples TRBV7-7 to TRBJ2-2; 10 bases match TRBD2. The V gene's germline CDR1 is SSHAT and CDR2 FNYEAQ (reference sequence). The ends lost 0 bases at V and 7 bases at J; junction bases unmatched: 8. There are 17 residues in the CDR3. CDR3 region: CASSLATSGRAGGELFF. CDR3 in DNA: TGTGCCAGCAGCTTAGCAACGAGCGGGAGGGCCGGCGGGGAGCTGTTTTTT.

This clonotype was counted ten times or more. This sequence joins TRBV4-1 and TRBJ2-7; 15 bases are shared with TRBD2. Germline V gene sequence: CDR1 MGHRA, CDR2 YSYEKL. The CDR3 is 15 amino acids. Trimming at V came to 5 bases and at J to 6 bases, leaving 5 bases not matched to a gene. The CDR3 protein is CASSTQGLAGGEQYF. The CDR3 DNA is TGCGCCAGCAGCACCCAGGGACTAGCGGGAGGCGAGCAGTACTTC.

V gene TRBV6-5 combines with J gene TRBJ1-5; a weak D match, TRBD1 (6 bases). The CDR3 runs to 13 residues. CDR1 and CDR2 from the germline V gene are MNHEY and SVGAGI. V was pared by 7 bases and J by 3 bases, with 10 bases between. This chain's CDR3 is CASKGGHNQPQHF. CDR3 sequence (DNA): TGTGCCAGCAAAGGGGGACACAATCAGCCCCAGCATTTT.

The V call is TRBV7-9, the J call TRBJ2-7; D possibly uses TRBD1 or TRBD2 (6 bases each). Germline assignment: CDR1 SEHNR and CDR2 FQNEAQ (reference sequence). V lost 7 bases, J lost 7 bases, and 14 bases lay in between. The CDR3 consists of 12 residues. CDR3 residues: CASNSGGLEQYF. CDR3 DNA: TGTGCCAGCAATTCCGGGGGCCTAGAGCAGTACTTC.

J is TRBJ2-7 and V is TRBV2; 8 nucleotides agree with TRBD1. J lost 4 bases, V lost 8 bases, and 7 bases had no gene match. The V gene's germline CDR1 is SNHLY and CDR2 FYNNEI. This CDR3 is built from 13 residues. The CDR3 region is CASARQGWYEQYF. For the CDR3, the DNA is TGTGCCAGCGCCCGACAGGGGTGGTACGAGCAGTACTTC.

V usage is TRBV12-3 or TRBV12-4 and J usage is TRBJ2-1, with TRBD2 matching 8 bases. The CDR3 contains 17 residues. Trimming removed 2 bases from V and 2 bases from J; junction bases left unmatched: 8. The CDR3, as DNA: TGTGCCAGCAGTTTATGGGGTAGCGGGATAACCTACAATGAGCAGTTCTTC. Translating gives CASSLWGSGITYNEQFF.

This clonotype occurred a few times. The chain links TRBV29-1 to TRBJ2-5; unclear D gene. V was clipped by 4 bases and J by 2 bases, with 8 bases between them. The germline V gene has CDR1 SQVTM and CDR2 ANQGSEA. This CDR3 has 12 residues. CDR3 residues: CSVGLVQETQYF. The CDR3, as DNA: TGCAGCGTTGGTCTAGTGCAAGAGACCCAGTACTTC.

This clonotype was seen once. The chain has TRBV29-1 and TRBJ2-1, with 16 positions matching TRBD2. The CDR3 spans 17 residues. J was trimmed by 2 bases and V by 7 bases; bases with no gene match: 8. CDR1 and CDR2 from the germline V gene are SQVTM and ANQGSEA. The CDR3 here is CSAPGTSGRAPYNEQFF. The CDR3 DNA is TGCAGCGCCCCCGGGACTAGCGGGAGGGCCCCCTACAATGAGCAGTTCTTC.